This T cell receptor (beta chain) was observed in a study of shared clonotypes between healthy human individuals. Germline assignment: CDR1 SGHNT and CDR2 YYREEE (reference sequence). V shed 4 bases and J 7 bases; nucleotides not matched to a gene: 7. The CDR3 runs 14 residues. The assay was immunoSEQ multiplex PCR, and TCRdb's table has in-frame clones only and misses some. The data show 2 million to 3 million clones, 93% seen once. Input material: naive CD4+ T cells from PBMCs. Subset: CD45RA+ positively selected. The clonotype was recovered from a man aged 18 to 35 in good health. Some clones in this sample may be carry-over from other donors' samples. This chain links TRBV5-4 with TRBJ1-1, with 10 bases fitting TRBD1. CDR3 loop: CASSRTGGIGEAFF. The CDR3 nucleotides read TGTGCCAGCAGCCGGACAGGGGGAATAGGTGAAGCTTTCTTT.